These 30 T cell receptor beta chains were all obtained from the same sample, sequenced in a study of blood T cell repertoires in COVID-19. TCRdb's table, derived via immunoSEQ multiplex PCR, lists solely in-frame clones and lacks some. Of 150,000 to 200,000 clones in the sample, about 87% were seen once. The sample comprised peripheral blood. The receptors were gathered from a woman under 30 who had recovered from COVID-19.

The V gene is TRBV4-3, the J gene TRBJ2-3; maybe TRBD2 (6 bases). The CDR3 extends over 17 amino acids. The V gene's germline CDR1 is LGHNA and CDR2 YSLEER. V was clipped by 3 bases and J by 8 bases, with 24 bases between them. This CDR3 reads CASSQGIWAGRAFTQYF. For the CDR3, the DNA is TGCGCCAGCAGCCAGGGAATCTGGGCGGGGCGGGCGTTTACGCAGTATTTT.

The chain is built from TRBV18 and TRBJ1-2, with TRBD1 as a possible D gene (5 bases). Germline V gene data show CDR1 as KGHSH and CDR2 as LQKENI. The CDR3 is 15 amino acids. With 2 bases removed from V and 1 base from J, the gap between germline ends came to 11 bases. This CDR3 is CASSPAGLNNYGYTF. The CDR3 DNA reads as TGTGCCAGCTCACCAGCGGGACTGAATAACTATGGCTACACCTTC.

This rearrangement joins TRBV25-1 to TRBJ2-7, with a weak D call TRBD1 (6 bases). The CDR3 extends over 16 amino acids. The germline V gene encodes CDR1 MGHDK and CDR2 SYGVNS. Trimming took off 4 bases at V and 5 bases at J, with 21 bases between the two ends. Here the CDR3 reads CASSVRTWGLGNEQYF. The CDR3 nucleotides read TGTGCCAGCAGTGTGCGTACATGGGGGCTCGGGAACGAGCAGTACTTC.

The sample holds a few counts of this clone. This chain uses TRBV30 with TRBJ1-5, with 10 bases aligning to TRBD1. The CDR3 totals 17 residues. After removal of 2 bases from V and 6 bases from J, the junction contained 13 bases not matched to a gene. The V gene's germline CDR1 is GTSNPN and CDR2 SVGIG (reference sequence). The CDR3 region has the DNA TGTGCCTGGAGTCCCCCCCGCGACAGGGGGCGAACTCAGCCCCAGCATTTT. Residues: CAWSPPRDRGRTQPQHF.

The chain links TRBV9 to TRBJ2-2; D is perhaps TRBD1 (6 bases). V lost 10 bases to trimming and J lost 5 bases, with 15 bases between them. Germline V CDR1 and CDR2: SGDLS, YYNGEE. This CDR3 has 13 amino acids. Here the CDR3 reads CAASLGATGELFF. Written as DNA, the CDR3 is TGTGCCGCTTCTCTGGGGGCGACCGGGGAGCTGTTTTTT.

This clone was found a few times. The V gene is TRBV4-3, the J gene TRBJ2-3, with D hard to call. The CDR3 is made up of 11 amino acids. V shed 4 bases and J shed 5 bases, with 4 bases lying between them. Per the germline V gene, CDR1 is LGHNA and CDR2 is YSLEER. CDR3 loop: CASSPGDTQYF. The DNA of the CDR3 is TGCGCCAGCAGCCCGGGAGATACGCAGTATTTT.

V and J are TRBV4-1 and TRBJ2-3; tentatively, D is TRBD2 (5 bases). This CDR3 is built from 17 residues. Germline values: CDR1 MGHRA, CDR2 YSYEKL. Trimming removed 3 bases from V and 1 base from J, with 17 bases in between. The CDR3 sequence is CASSHPGVARGTDTQYF. CDR3 DNA: TGCGCCAGCAGCCACCCCGGGGTAGCGAGAGGCACAGATACGCAGTATTTT.

The chain uses TRBV27 and TRBJ1-3; perhaps TRBD1 as D (6 bases). Trimming left V 11 bases short and J 0 bases short, with 14 bases between. The CDR3 has 14 residues. CDR1 is MNHEY and CDR2 is SMNVEV in the germline V gene (reference sequence). In nucleotides, the CDR3 is TGTGCCGCGGGGGGGGGCGACTCTGGAAACACCATATATTTT. This codes for CAAGGGDSGNTIYF.

The V call is TRBV5-1, the J call TRBJ1-6, with D perhaps matching TRBD1 (5 bases). The V gene's germline CDR1 is SGHRS and CDR2 YFSETQ. The V end lost 4 bases, the J end lost 0 bases, and 11 bases lay between the germline ends. CDR3 length: 16 residues. The CDR3 is CASSKTASSYNSPLHF. The CDR3 DNA follows: TGCGCCAGCAGCAAGACAGCGAGCTCCTATAATTCACCCCTCCACTTT.

This clone was seen only once. J is TRBJ2-7 and V is TRBV6-5, with 8 positions matching TRBD1. V lost 10 bases to trimming and J lost 0 bases; unmatched junction nucleotides: 11. This CDR3 has 15 amino acids. Germline V gene data show CDR1 as MNHEY and CDR2 as SVGAGI. The CDR3 loop reads CATRLDRDPSYEQYF. The CDR3 DNA sequence: TGTGCCACAAGATTGGACAGGGACCCCTCCTACGAGCAGTACTTC.

The chain employs TRBV2 and TRBJ1-1, with 8 positions matching TRBD1. V was clipped by 1 base and J by 5 bases; unmatched bases: 3. Germline CDR1 and CDR2: SNHLY and FYNNEI. The CDR3 runs to 14 residues. The CDR3, as DNA: TGTGCCAGCAGTGAAGTTACAGGGGGGACTGAAGCTTTCTTT. Amino acids: CASSEVTGGTEAFF. Drawing the rest from reference TRBV2 and TRBJ1-1, the complete variable domain is EPEVTQTPSHQVTQMGQEVILRCVPISNHLYFYWYRQILGQKVEFLVSFYNNEISEKSEIFDDQFSVERPDGSNFTLKIRSTKLEDSAMYFCASSEVTGGTEAFFGQGTRLTVV.

This sequence joins TRBV27 and TRBJ2-2; no definite D call. Deletions cut 2 bases from V and 7 bases from J, with 8 bases between. CDR3 length equals 13 residues. From germline, CDR1 is MNHEY and CDR2 SMNVEV (reference sequence). The CDR3 region is CASSLNTIGELFF. The CDR3 nucleotides are TGTGCCAGCAGTTTAAACACAATCGGGGAGCTGTTTTTT.

This sequence joins TRBV29-1 and TRBJ2-5; TRBD2 matches 7 bases. V was pared by 2 bases and J by 2 bases, with 5 bases of the junction left unmatched. The CDR3 totals 14 residues. Germline loops: CDR1 SQVTM, CDR2 ANQGSEA. This chain's CDR3 is CSVESTAGQETQYF. Written as DNA, the CDR3 is TGCAGCGTTGAAAGTACAGCGGGACAAGAGACCCAGTACTTC.

The V gene is TRBV4-1, the J gene TRBJ2-5; unclear D gene. Germline assignment: CDR1 MGHRA and CDR2 YSYEKL. The CDR3 runs 15 residues. Trimming cost V 4 bases and J 2 bases, with 14 bases left between them. CDR3 coding DNA: TGCGCCAGCAGCCCATTGGTTGGCCCGCAAGAGACCCAGTACTTC. Protein: CASSPLVGPQETQYF.

CDR3 sequence reads: CASSRTPGQGPNYGYTF. CDR3 nucleotide sequence: TGTGCCAGCAGCCGAACCCCGGGACAGGGGCCGAACTATGGCTACACCTTC. V gene TRBV27 combines with J gene TRBJ1-2, with 10 bases aligning to TRBD1. The CDR3 covers 17 residues. Per germline, CDR1 MNHEY and CDR2 SMNVEV (reference sequence). The V segment lost 6 bases and the J segment 2 bases; nucleotides outside the gene matches: 12.

The rearrangement uses TRBV19 and TRBJ2-3, with 7 bases lining up with TRBD2. This CDR3 has 14 amino acids. The germline V gene encodes CDR1 LNHDA and CDR2 SQIVND (reference sequence). V gave up 2 bases and J gave up 2 bases; unmatched junction bases: 1. CDR3 protein: CASSILADTDTQYF. The DNA for the CDR3 is TGTGCCAGTAGTATACTAGCGGACACAGATACGCAGTATTTT.

Notes on this clone: Other DNA sequences in the same sample also yield this CDR3. The chain combines TRBV28 with TRBJ2-5; 7 nucleotides match TRBD2. Germline V gene data show CDR1 as MDHEN and CDR2 as SYDVKM. The CDR3 loop spans 16 amino acids. The V and J ends lost 5 bases and 5 bases, in that order; junction bases with no gene match: 14. In DNA, the CDR3 is TGTGCCAGCAGTACCCGGGTGGCGGGAGAAGAGGAGACCCAGTACTTC. This gives the protein CASSTRVAGEEETQYF.

For the CDR3, the DNA is TGCGCCAGCAGCGGACAGGGCCAATGGTATGGCTACACCTTC. Residues: CASSGQGQWYGYTF. The chain employs TRBV5-1 and TRBJ1-2, with TRBD1 matching over 8 bases. Per germline, CDR1 SGHRS and CDR2 YFSETQ. Trimming took 4 bases from V and 5 from J; bases not matched to a gene: 7. There are 14 residues in the CDR3.

The chain links TRBV19 to TRBJ1-1; weak D call: TRBD1 (6 bases). Trimming cost V 4 bases and J 0 bases, with 12 bases left between them. The CDR3 is 15 residues long. Germline lookup yields CDR1 LNHDA and CDR2 SQIVND (reference sequence). The DNA for the CDR3 is TGTGCCAGTAGTACTTCGGACAGTCTGAACACTGAAGCTTTCTTT. It codes for CASSTSDSLNTEAFF.

This chain joins TRBV2 and TRBJ2-3; the match to TRBD1 covers 8 bases. The germline CDR1 and CDR2 sequences are SNHLY and FYNNEI. V was clipped by 5 bases and J by 6 bases; unmatched bases: 4. There are 13 residues in the CDR3. The CDR3 loop reads CASSPGGADTQYF. Here the CDR3 DNA reads TGTGCCAGCAGTCCAGGGGGCGCCGATACGCAGTATTTT.

The rearrangement joins TRBV3-1 (or the pseudogene TRBV3-2) to TRBJ2-1; the match to TRBD2 covers 7 bases. This CDR3 has 14 amino acids. From germline, CDR1 is LGHDT and CDR2 YNNKEL (reference sequence). J gave up 3 bases and V 8 bases, and 7 bases lay outside the gene matches. CDR3 protein: CASQLALHYNEQFF. The CDR3 DNA is TGTGCCAGCCAACTAGCGTTACACTACAATGAGCAGTTCTTC.

This chain links TRBV19 with TRBJ1-1; the match to TRBD1 covers 7 bases. V gave up 1 base and J gave up 6 bases; unmatched junction bases: 8. Germline CDR1 reads LNHDA; CDR2 reads SQIVND (reference sequence). This CDR3 spans 15 amino acids. The CDR3, as DNA: TGTGCCAGTAGTATAGGACGAGACAGGGCCCCTGAAGCTTTCTTT. It specifies CASSIGRDRAPEAFF. Filled out from reference TRBV19 and TRBJ1-1, the complete variable domain reads DGGITQSPKYLFRKEGQNVTLSCEQNLNHDAMYWYRQDPGQGLRLIYYSQIVNDFQKGDIAEGYSVSREKKESFPLTVTSAQKNPTAFYLCASSIGRDRAPEAFFGQGTRLTVV.

In this sample, this clone turned up once. V and J are TRBV7-3 and TRBJ2-1; TRBD1 is a possible D gene (6 bases). This CDR3 spans 14 amino acids. V was pared by 2 bases and J by 1 base, with 6 bases between. CDR1 SGHTA and CDR2 FQGTGA come from the germline V gene. The DNA for the CDR3 is TGTGCCAGCAGCTTACAGGGGTCCTACAATGAGCAGTTCTTC. Protein sequence: CASSLQGSYNEQFF. Variable domain in full (rest from reference TRBV7-3 and TRBJ2-1): GAGVSQTPSNKVTEKGKYVELRCDPISGHTALYWYRQSLGQGPEFLIYFQGTGAADDSGLPNDRFFAVRPEGSVSTLKIQRTERGDSAVYLCASSLQGSYNEQFFGPGTRLTVL.

J is TRBJ2-1 and V is TRBV5-1; 15 bases align to TRBD2. The CDR3 length is 18 residues. Looked up from germline, CDR1 is SGHRS and CDR2 is YFSETQ. Unmatched junction bases numbered 7, after V lost 4 bases and J lost 2 bases. The CDR3 bases are TGCGCCAGCAGCCCGGGACTAGCGGGGGGCCGCACCTACAATGAGCAGTTCTTC. Its protein is CASSPGLAGGRTYNEQFF.

This chain connects TRBV4-1 to TRBJ1-4; D is possibly TRBD1 (5 bases). V was trimmed by 4 bases and J by 5 bases, leaving 17 bases between them. CDR3 length equals 16 residues. Germline V gene lookup returns CDR1 MGHRA and CDR2 YSYEKL. The CDR3 DNA follows: TGCGCCAGCAGCCGCCCAAAGACAGTTTCCAATGAAAAACTGTTTTTT. Translation gives CASSRPKTVSNEKLFF.

The chain employs TRBV7-3 and TRBJ2-2; TRBD2 is a possible D gene (5 bases). V lost 5 bases, J lost 2 bases, and 9 bases lay in between. This CDR3 spans 14 amino acids. In germline, CDR1 is SGHTA, CDR2 FQGTGA. The CDR3 here is CASSPGVNTGELFF. In DNA form, the CDR3 reads TGTGCCAGCAGCCCCGGGGTCAACACCGGGGAGCTGTTTTTT. Complete variable domain (other parts from reference TRBV7-3 and TRBJ2-2): GAGVSQTPSNKVTEKGKYVELRCDPISGHTALYWYRQSLGQGPEFLIYFQGTGAADDSGLPNDRFFAVRPEGSVSTLKIQRTERGDSAVYLCASSPGVNTGELFFGEGSRLTVL.

The V call is TRBV7-2, the J call TRBJ1-3; 8 bases agree with TRBD1. Germline CDR1 and CDR2: SGHTA and FQGNSA. This CDR3 region has 15 residues. Trimming took 2 bases from V and 3 from J; bases not matched to a gene: 3. The CDR3 loop is CASSLPGTGGNTIYF. The CDR3 DNA is TGTGCCAGCAGCTTACCCGGGACAGGTGGAAACACCATATATTTT.

This chain connects TRBV29-1 to TRBJ2-1; 7 bases line up with TRBD2. Germline V gene data show CDR1 as SQVTM and CDR2 as ANQGSEA. The CDR3 consists of 12 residues. V trimming: 5 bases; J trimming: 8 bases; junction bases outside the gene matches: 6. The CDR3 nucleotides are TGCAGCGTTCCAGCGGGAATGGATGAGCAGTTCTTC. Amino acids: CSVPAGMDEQFF.

The chain joins TRBV7-2 to TRBJ2-7; TRBD2 is a possible D gene (5 bases). V was shortened by 4 bases and J by 3 bases, with 10 bases between the two germline ends. The germline gives CDR1 SGHTA, CDR2 FQGNSA. This CDR3 has 13 amino acids. The CDR3 nucleotides are TGTGCCAGCAGCTCGGTAGACTACTACGAGCAGTACTTC. It translates to CASSSVDYYEQYF.

The chain combines TRBV24-1 with TRBJ2-3; TRBD2 aligns across 7 bases. Trimming cost V 5 bases and J 5 bases; bases outside gene matches: 9. This CDR3 contains 15 residues. In germline, CDR1 is KGHDR, CDR2 SFDVKD. CDR3 DNA sequence: TGTGCCACCAGTGTCAAAGAAGCGGGGTTAGATACGCAGTATTTT. This translates into CATSVKEAGLDTQYF.